This is a list of T cell receptor beta chains from one sample in a study of shared clonotypes between healthy human individuals. The protocol was immunoSEQ multiplex PCR, while the TCRdb copy is restricted to in-frame clones and leaves out a portion. The sample lists about 1.1 million clones, 70% to 80% occurring once. The sequencing input was memory CD4+ T cells from PBMCs. These receptors were obtained from a man aged 18 to 30 in good health. Some clones in this sample may be carry-over from other donors' samples. CDR3s include the opening cysteine and the closing phenylalanine or tryptophan. The order of the fields is clone size, J gene, D gene, V gene, CDR3 protein, CDR3 DNA. A D gene is named only where the DNA matches it firmly. The size field is filled for only some rows; it gives once, few, many or a size class.

few	TRBJ2-3	-	TRBV12-5	CASGRGLGGTDTQYF	TGTGCTAGTGGTAGGGGCCTTGGGGGCACAGATACGCAGTATTTT
-	TRBJ2-2	-	TRBV11-2	CASSLEGTNTGELFF	TGTGCCAGCAGCTTGGAAGGGACGAACACCGGGGAGCTGTTTTTT
few	TRBJ1-3	-	TRBV9	CASSVLGGPWNTIYF	TGTGCCAGCAGCGTCCTAGGCGGACCCTGGAACACCATATATTTT
-	TRBJ1-2	-	TRBV18	CASSPDLSGAGPGYGYTF	TGTGCCAGCTCACCAGATCTGTCAGGGGCGGGCCCAGGCTATGGCTACACCTTC
-	TRBJ2-7	-	TRBV5-1	CASSGGPGASEQYF	TGCGCCAGCAGCGGGGGTCCGGGAGCCTCCGAGCAGTACTTC
-	TRBJ1-2	-	TRBV7-9	CASSPLGGAVSGYTF	TGTGCCAGCAGCCCGTTGGGGGGGGCCGTAAGTGGCTACACCTTC
once	TRBJ2-7	TRBD1	TRBV30	CAWSVGRGSYEQYF	TGTGCCTGGAGTGTAGGCAGGGGGTCCTACGAGCAGTACTTC
-	TRBJ2-2	TRBD2	TRBV7-9	CATVIQAGAGNTGELFF	TGTGCCACCGTTATCCAAGCGGGAGCCGGAAACACCGGGGAGCTGTTTTTT
-	TRBJ1-2	-	TRBV4-2	CASSQGAGYGYTF	TGTGCCAGCAGCCAAGGGGCTGGGTATGGCTACACCTTC
-	TRBJ2-2	-	TRBV6-4	CASRGLANTGELFF	TGTGCCAGCAGGGGGCTAGCTAACACCGGGGAGCTGTTTTTT
few	TRBJ2-3	-	TRBV4-3	CASSQSAGPSTDTQYF	TGCGCCAGCAGCCAGTCAGCGGGCCCTAGCACAGATACGCAGTATTTT
few	TRBJ1-5	-	TRBV28	CASTDGTYNQPQHF	TGTGCCAGCACTGACGGGACCTACAATCAGCCCCAGCATTTT
-	TRBJ2-1	TRBD1	TRBV28	CASSPSGDRGLGILYNEQFF	TGTGCCAGCAGTCCCTCAGGGGACAGGGGTTTGGGGATTCTATACAATGAGCAGTTCTTC
-	TRBJ2-2	TRBD2	TRBV5-4	CASSFLSGGIPGELFF	TGTGCCAGCAGCTTCCTTTCGGGAGGGATTCCCGGGGAGCTGTTTTTT
-	TRBJ2-5	-	TRBV5-6	CASSLGPYGETQYF	TGTGCCAGCAGCTTGGGGCCTTATGGGGAGACCCAGTACTTC
few	TRBJ1-1	-	TRBV19	CASNQAANTEAFF	TGTGCCAGTAACCAGGCAGCCAACACTGAAGCTTTCTTT
-	TRBJ2-3	TRBD2	TRBV9	CASSSRTSADTDTQYF	TGTGCCAGCAGCTCCCGGACTAGCGCGGACACAGATACGCAGTATTTT
once	TRBJ1-4	-	TRBV18	CASSSRVSTNEKLFF	TGTGCCAGCTCCTCCAGGGTCTCAACTAATGAAAAACTGTTTTTT